The next 14 T cell receptor beta chains were all read from a single sample in a study of T cells in Graves' hyperthyroidism and ophthalmopathy. The source material, RNA transcripts, was used to amplify TCR beta CDR3 regions. HTBI primers drove first-round RT-PCR of the TCR CDR3. Each CDR3 protein gets one entry after TCRdb re-called the multiplex PCR reads with MiXCR. The sample holds 500,000 to 750,000 distinct CDR3 sequences, around 14% seen once. The sample comprised blood. The receptors here all came from a woman between 18 and 29 years old with Graves' ophthalmopathy.

This rearrangement joins TRBV20-1 to TRBJ2-1, with D maybe TRBD2 (5 bases). The germline V and J ends were trimmed by 6 bases and 9 bases, with 12 bases remaining between them. Germline CDR1 reads DFQATT; CDR2 reads SNEGSKA (reference sequence). The CDR3 totals 11 residues. CDR3 sequence (DNA): TGCAGTGCCTATAGTAGCGTTGAGCAGTTCTTC. Translation gives CSAYSSVEQFF.

In its sample, this clonotype was seen a few times. The rearrangement uses TRBV19 and TRBJ1-5, with 9 bases fitting TRBD1. Germline CDR1 and CDR2: LNHDA and SQIVND (reference sequence). The CDR3 runs to 14 residues. Trimming cost V 5 bases and J 7 bases; bases outside gene matches: 6. The CDR3 loop reads CASSATGGRQPQHF. The DNA for the CDR3 is TGTGCCAGTAGTGCTACAGGGGGCCGGCAGCCCCAGCATTTT.

This clonotype was counted ten times or more. This sequence joins TRBV7-2 and TRBJ2-7; D is undetermined. The germline V gene encodes CDR1 SGHTA and CDR2 FQGNSA. This CDR3 region has 13 residues. V lost 5 bases, J lost 2 bases, and 10 bases lay in between. Written as DNA, the CDR3 is TGTGCCAGCAGCACACCGGGTACCTACGAGCAGTACTTC. It codes for CASSTPGTYEQYF.

This clonotype came up many times. The CDR3 sequence is CASRGTSVNEQFF. CDR3 nucleotide sequence: TGTGCCAGCAGGGGGACTAGCGTGAATGAGCAGTTCTTC. The V call is TRBV6-1, the J call TRBJ2-1, with TRBD2 matching over 10 bases. Germline loops: CDR1 MNHNS, CDR2 SASEGT. The CDR3 contains 13 residues. Trimming cost V 6 bases and J 7 bases; bases outside gene matches: 3.

There are a few counts of this clonotype. V usage is TRBV20-1 and J usage is TRBJ2-4; 8 bases are shared with TRBD2. This CDR3 contains 15 residues. Germline CDR1 and CDR2: DFQATT and SNEGSKA (reference sequence). V lost 3 bases, J lost 0 bases, and 4 bases stayed unmatched. CDR3 protein: CSARSGGIAKNIQYF. CDR3 bases: TGCAGTGCTAGGTCGGGGGGGATAGCCAAAAACATTCAGTACTTC.

This clonotype has just a few counts. The chain employs TRBV30 and TRBJ1-2, with 9 bases identical to TRBD1. This CDR3 has 14 residues. The V and J ends lost 3 bases and 4 bases, in that order; junction bases with no gene match: 6. Germline CDR1 GTSNPN, CDR2 SVGIG (reference sequence). The CDR3 reads CAWRGTGRRYGYTF. CDR3 coding DNA: TGTGCCTGGAGGGGGACAGGGAGGCGCTATGGCTACACCTTC.

This rearrangement joins TRBV3-1 to TRBJ2-3, with unresolved D. Trimming took 2 bases from V and 0 from J, leaving 12 bases between them. Per germline, CDR1 LGHDT and CDR2 YNNKEL (reference sequence). The CDR3 spans 16 residues. Here the CDR3 DNA reads TGTGCCAGCAGCCAACTGACGGCAGTAAGCACAGATACGCAGTATTTT. Amino acids: CASSQLTAVSTDTQYF.

The genes are TRBV12-3 or TRBV12-4 and TRBJ2-6; D ambiguous. The CDR3 has 19 residues. V shed 6 bases and J shed 0 bases, with 21 bases lying between them. CDR3 sequence reads: CASRIRTRPYSSGANVLTF. The CDR3 DNA is TGTGCCAGCAGAATCCGGACGAGGCCTTATTCCTCTGGGGCCAACGTCCTGACTTTC.

In its sample, this clonotype was seen a few times. J is TRBJ2-7 and V is TRBV19; 9 bases agree with TRBD2. V shed 7 bases and J 2 bases; nucleotides not matched to a gene: 9. This CDR3 is built from 15 residues. Germline V gene data show CDR1 as LNHDA and CDR2 as SQIVND (reference sequence). CDR3 sequence: CASTPFGGRAYEQYF. The DNA for the CDR3 is TGTGCCAGTACCCCCTTTGGCGGGAGGGCCTACGAGCAGTACTTC. The whole variable domain, filled in from reference TRBV19 and TRBJ2-7, reads DGGITQSPKYLFRKEGQNVTLSCEQNLNHDAMYWYRQDPGQGLRLIYYSQIVNDFQKGDIAEGYSVSREKKESFPLTVTSAQKNPTAFYLCASTPFGGRAYEQYFGPGTRLTVT.

The table lists this clonotype with many counts. V usage is TRBV6-5 and J usage is TRBJ2-7, with TRBD1 identical over 7 bases. This CDR3 is 13 amino acids long. J lost 6 bases, V lost 2 bases, and 4 bases had no gene match. Germline V gene lookup returns CDR1 MNHEY and CDR2 SVGAGI. This CDR3 reads CASSYTGQREQYF. The CDR3 DNA sequence: TGTGCCAGCAGTTACACGGGACAGCGCGAGCAGTACTTC.

This clonotype has at least ten counts. J is TRBJ1-1 and V is TRBV5-6; D unclear. Germline V gene lookup returns CDR1 SGHDT and CDR2 YYEEEE. Trimming removed 0 bases at V and 6 bases at J, with 9 bases between. This CDR3 contains 13 residues. CDR3 amino acids: CASSLDVDAEAFF. The CDR3, as DNA: TGTGCCAGCAGCTTGGATGTTGACGCTGAAGCTTTCTTT.

Only a few counts were recorded for this clonotype. The rearrangement joins TRBV30 to TRBJ2-5; TRBD1 agrees at 9 bases. V dropped 5 bases and J dropped 4; count of bases not matched to a gene: 14. Germline V CDR1 and CDR2: GTSNPN, SVGIG (reference sequence). This CDR3 has 16 residues. Here the CDR3 reads CAWDGRHRGQGETQYF. DNA of the CDR3: TGTGCCTGGGACGGCAGACACCGGGGACAGGGAGAGACCCAGTACTTC.

This clonotype was observed at least ten times. V usage is TRBV30 and J usage is TRBJ1-3; 8 bases map to TRBD1. Germline CDR1 GTSNPN, CDR2 SVGIG (reference sequence). The CDR3 has 13 amino acids. The J segment lost 4 bases and the V segment lost 5 bases, leaving 4 bases of the junction unmatched. CDR3 amino acids: CAWAGGWGNTIYF. The CDR3 region has the DNA TGTGCCTGGGCAGGGGGCTGGGGAAACACCATATATTTT.

There are a few counts of this clonotype. The rearrangement links TRBV3-1 to TRBJ2-1, with unresolved D. The CDR3 contains 14 residues. V was trimmed by 1 base and J by 6 bases, leaving 10 bases between them. Germline V gene data show CDR1 as LGHDT and CDR2 as YNNKEL (reference sequence). Here the CDR3 DNA reads TGTGCCAGCAGCCAAGTAGGGAAGGGCAATGAGCAGTTCTTC. Its protein product is CASSQVGKGNEQFF.